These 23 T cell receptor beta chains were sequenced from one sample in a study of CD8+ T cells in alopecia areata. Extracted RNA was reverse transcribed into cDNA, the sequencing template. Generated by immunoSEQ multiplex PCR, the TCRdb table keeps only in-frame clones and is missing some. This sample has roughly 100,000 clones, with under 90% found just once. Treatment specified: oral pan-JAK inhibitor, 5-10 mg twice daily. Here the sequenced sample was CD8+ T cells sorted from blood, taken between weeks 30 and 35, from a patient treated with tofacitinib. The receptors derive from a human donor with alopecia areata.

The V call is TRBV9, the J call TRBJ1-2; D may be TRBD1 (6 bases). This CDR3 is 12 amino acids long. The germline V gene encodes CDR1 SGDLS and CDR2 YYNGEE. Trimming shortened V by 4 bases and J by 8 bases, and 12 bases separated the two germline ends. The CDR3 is CASSSNRDGYTF. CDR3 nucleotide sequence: TGTGCCAGCAGCTCAAACAGGGACGGCTACACCTTC.

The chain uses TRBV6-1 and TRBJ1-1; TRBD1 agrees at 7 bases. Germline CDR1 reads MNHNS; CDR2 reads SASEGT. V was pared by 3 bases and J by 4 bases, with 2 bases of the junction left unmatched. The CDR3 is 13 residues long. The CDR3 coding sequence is TGTGCCAGCAGTGACAGGGGGGGCACTGAAGCTTTCTTT. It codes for CASSDRGGTEAFF.

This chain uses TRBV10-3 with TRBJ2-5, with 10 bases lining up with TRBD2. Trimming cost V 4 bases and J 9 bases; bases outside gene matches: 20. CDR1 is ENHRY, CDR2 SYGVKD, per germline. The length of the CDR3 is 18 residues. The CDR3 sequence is CAISGESGRAGGSGAQYF. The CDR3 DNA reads TGTGCCATCAGTGGAGAGAGCGGGAGGGCCGGGGGATCAGGTGCCCAGTACTTC.

CDR3 region: CASTPGLVMNEQFF. CDR3 nucleotides: TGTGCCAGTACTCCGGGACTAGTGATGAATGAGCAGTTCTTC. The chain has TRBV19 and TRBJ2-1; 8 bases line up with TRBD2. Trimming took 7 bases from V and 7 from J; bases not matched to a gene: 9. This CDR3 is 14 amino acids long. Germline loops: CDR1 LNHDA, CDR2 SQIVND (reference sequence).

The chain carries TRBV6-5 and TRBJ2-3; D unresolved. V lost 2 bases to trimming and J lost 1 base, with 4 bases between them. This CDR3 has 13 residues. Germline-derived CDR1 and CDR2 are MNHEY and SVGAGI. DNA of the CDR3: TGTGCCAGCAGTTACGGACGCACAGATACGCAGTATTTT. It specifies CASSYGRTDTQYF.

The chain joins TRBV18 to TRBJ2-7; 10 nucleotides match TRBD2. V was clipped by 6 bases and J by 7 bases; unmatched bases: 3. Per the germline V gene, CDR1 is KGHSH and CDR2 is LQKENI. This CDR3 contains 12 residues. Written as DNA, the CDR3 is TGTGCCAGCTCGGGACTAGCGAGGGAGCAGTACTTC. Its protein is CASSGLAREQYF.

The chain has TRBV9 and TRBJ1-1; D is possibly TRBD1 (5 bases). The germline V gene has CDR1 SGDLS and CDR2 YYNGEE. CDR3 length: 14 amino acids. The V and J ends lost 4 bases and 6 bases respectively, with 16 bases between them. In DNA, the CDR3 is TGTGCCAGCAGCCCCAAAGACAGTTACGCTGAAGCTTTCTTT. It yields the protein CASSPKDSYAEAFF.

CDR3 in DNA: TGCGCCAGCAGCCACCGCCGGACAGCGAACACTGAAGCTTTCTTT. This sequence encodes CASSHRRTANTEAFF. V and J are TRBV4-1 and TRBJ1-1, with a tentative D call TRBD1 (6 bases). The CDR3 sequence is 15 residues long. Trimming left V 3 bases short and J 1 base short, with 12 bases between. The germline V gene has CDR1 MGHRA and CDR2 YSYEKL.

The CDR3 loop is CASSQDSYTGLAGGREETQYF. The CDR3 DNA reads as TGCGCCAGCAGCCAAGATAGTTATACGGGACTAGCGGGGGGGAGAGAAGAGACCCAGTACTTC. The chain has TRBV4-1 and TRBJ2-5; 16 bases agree with TRBD2. In germline, CDR1 is MGHRA, CDR2 YSYEKL. This CDR3 has 21 residues. V lost 0 bases to trimming and J lost 3 bases; unmatched junction nucleotides: 13.

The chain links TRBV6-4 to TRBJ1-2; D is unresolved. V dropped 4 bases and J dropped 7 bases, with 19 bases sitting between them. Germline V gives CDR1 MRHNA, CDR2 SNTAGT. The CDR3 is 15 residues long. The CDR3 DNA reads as TGTGCCAGCAGTGGGGAGGCCCCGGGGAGTGGTGGCTACACCTTC. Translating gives CASSGEAPGSGGYTF.

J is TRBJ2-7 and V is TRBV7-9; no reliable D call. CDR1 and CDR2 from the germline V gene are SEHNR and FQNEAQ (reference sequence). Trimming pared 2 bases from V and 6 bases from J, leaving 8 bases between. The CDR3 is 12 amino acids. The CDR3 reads CASSLLGSEQYF. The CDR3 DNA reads TGTGCCAGCAGCTTATTAGGGTCCGAGCAGTACTTC.

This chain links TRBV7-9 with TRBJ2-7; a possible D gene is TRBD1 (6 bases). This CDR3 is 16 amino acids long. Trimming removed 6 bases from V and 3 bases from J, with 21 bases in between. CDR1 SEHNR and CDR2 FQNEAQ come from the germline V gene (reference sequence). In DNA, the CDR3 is TGTGCCAGCAGATCCGGCCGGGACAAGCTCGTCTACGAGCAGTACTTC. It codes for CASRSGRDKLVYEQYF.

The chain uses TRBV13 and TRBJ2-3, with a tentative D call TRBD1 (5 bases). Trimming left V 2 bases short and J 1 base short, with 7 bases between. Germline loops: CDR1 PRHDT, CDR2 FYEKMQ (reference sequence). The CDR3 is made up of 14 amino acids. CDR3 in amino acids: CASSLQGGTDTQYF. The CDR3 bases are TGTGCCAGCAGCTTACAAGGGGGCACAGATACGCAGTATTTT.

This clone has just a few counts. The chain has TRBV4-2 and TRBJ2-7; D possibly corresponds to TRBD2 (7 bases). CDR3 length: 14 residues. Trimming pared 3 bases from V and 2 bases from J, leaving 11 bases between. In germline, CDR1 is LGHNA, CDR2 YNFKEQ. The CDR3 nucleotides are TGTGCCAGCAGCCACGCGGGGGACACCTACGAGCAGTACTTC. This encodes CASSHAGDTYEQYF.

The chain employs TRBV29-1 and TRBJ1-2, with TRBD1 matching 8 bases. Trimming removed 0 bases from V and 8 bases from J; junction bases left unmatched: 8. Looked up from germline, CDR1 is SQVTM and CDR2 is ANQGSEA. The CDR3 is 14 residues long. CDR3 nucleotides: TGCAGCGTTGAAGATACCCAGGGGGCAGGAGGCTACACCTTC. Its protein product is CSVEDTQGAGGYTF.

DNA for the CDR3: TGTGCCAGCAGCCGCTTAAATTCCGGAACTGGAAACACCATATATTTT. It codes for CASSRLNSGTGNTIYF. The rearrangement joins TRBV5-6 to TRBJ1-3; D ambiguous. Germline V CDR1 and CDR2: SGHDT, YYEEEE. Trimming took 4 bases from V and 2 from J, leaving 16 bases between them. This CDR3 is built from 16 residues.

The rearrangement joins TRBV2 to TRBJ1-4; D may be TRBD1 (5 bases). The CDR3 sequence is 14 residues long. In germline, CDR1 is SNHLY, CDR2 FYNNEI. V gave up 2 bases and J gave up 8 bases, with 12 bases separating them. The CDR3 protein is CASSESGLYEKLFF. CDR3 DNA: TGTGCCAGCAGTGAATCAGGGTTGTACGAAAAACTGTTTTTT.

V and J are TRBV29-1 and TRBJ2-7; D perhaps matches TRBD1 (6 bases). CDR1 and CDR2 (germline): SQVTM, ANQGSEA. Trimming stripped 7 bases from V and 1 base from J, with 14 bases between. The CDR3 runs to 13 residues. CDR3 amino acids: CSGLGADSYEQYF. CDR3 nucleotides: TGCAGCGGGCTGGGGGCAGATTCCTACGAGCAGTACTTC.

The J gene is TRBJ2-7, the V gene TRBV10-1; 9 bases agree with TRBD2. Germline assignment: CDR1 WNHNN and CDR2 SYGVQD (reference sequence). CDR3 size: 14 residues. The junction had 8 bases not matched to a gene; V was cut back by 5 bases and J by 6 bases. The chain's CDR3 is CASSLAGEVGEQYF. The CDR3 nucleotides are TGCGCCAGCAGTTTAGCGGGAGAGGTTGGCGAGCAGTACTTC.

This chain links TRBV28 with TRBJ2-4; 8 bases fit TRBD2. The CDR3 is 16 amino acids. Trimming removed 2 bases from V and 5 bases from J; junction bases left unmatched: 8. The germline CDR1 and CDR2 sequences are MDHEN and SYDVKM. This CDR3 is CASSLAGGTIENIQYF. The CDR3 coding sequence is TGTGCCAGCAGTTTAGCGGGAGGCACCATCGAAAACATTCAGTACTTC.

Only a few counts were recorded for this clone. CDR3 nucleotides: TGTGCCAGCAGCGAATTGAACGCCACCAATGAGCAGTTCTTC. Protein: CASSELNATNEQFF. The V gene is TRBV9, the J gene TRBJ2-1; the D is unclear. Trimming cost V 3 bases and J 6 bases, with 13 bases left between them. The CDR3 consists of 14 residues. Germline V lookup: CDR1 SGDLS, CDR2 YYNGEE.

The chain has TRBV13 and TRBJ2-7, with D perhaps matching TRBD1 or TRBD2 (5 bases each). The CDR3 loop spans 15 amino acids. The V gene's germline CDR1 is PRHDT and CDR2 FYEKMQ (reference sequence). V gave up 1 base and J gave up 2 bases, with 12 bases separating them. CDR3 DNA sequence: TGTGCCAGCAGCTTAGAAGAGGGGTCAGCCTACGAGCAGTACTTC. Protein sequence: CASSLEEGSAYEQYF.

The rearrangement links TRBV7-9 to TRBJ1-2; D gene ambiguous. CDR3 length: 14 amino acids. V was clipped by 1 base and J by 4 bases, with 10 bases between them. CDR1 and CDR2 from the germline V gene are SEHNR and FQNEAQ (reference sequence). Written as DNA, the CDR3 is TGTGCCAGCAGCTTAGTTTCGGGGTCCTATGGCTACACCTTC. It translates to CASSLVSGSYGYTF.